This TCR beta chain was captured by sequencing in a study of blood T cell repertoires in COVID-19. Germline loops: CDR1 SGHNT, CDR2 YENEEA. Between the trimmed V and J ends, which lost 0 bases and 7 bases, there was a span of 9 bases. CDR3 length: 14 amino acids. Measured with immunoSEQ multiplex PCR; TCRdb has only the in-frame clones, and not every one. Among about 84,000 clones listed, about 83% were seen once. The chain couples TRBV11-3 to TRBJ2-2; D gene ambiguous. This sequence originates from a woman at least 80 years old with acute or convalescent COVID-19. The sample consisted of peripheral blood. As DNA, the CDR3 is TGTGCCAGCAGCTTAGATGGTCGCTACGGGGAGCTGTTTTTT. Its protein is CASSLDGRYGELFF.